The T cell receptor beta chain described here comes from a study of beta chain features in type 1 diabetes. Study findings and constraints: Moderate but significant shortening of TCRB CDR3s was recorded in all four CD4+ subsets from Type 1 diabetes patients.

A remark on this clone: Its antigen is not identified. The sample contains more than one DNA sequence encoding this CDR3.

CDR1 is DFQATT and CDR2 is SNEGSKA in the germline V gene (reference sequence). The CDR3 has 10 amino acids. V gave up 6 bases and J gave up 4 bases, with 3 bases separating them. The isolated RNA, all of it, was reverse transcribed, so expressed TCRB transcripts were what got sequenced. About 4 million reads was the average for naive, central memory and regulatory T cell samples. The repertoire was sequenced with immunoSEQ multiplex PCR; TCRdb's copy has only in-frame clones and lacks some. This table holds 330,000 or so clones, 10% to 15% found once. Material: naive CD4+ T cells from blood. The genes are TRBV20-1 and TRBJ1-4; the D is unclear. The source of this sequence is a woman between 18 and 30 years old with type 1 diabetes. Written as DNA, the CDR3 is TGCAGTGCCCTTAATGAAAAACTGTTTTTT. It specifies CSALNEKLFF.